This TCR beta chain was obtained from a study of blood T cell repertoires in COVID-19. Profiled with immunoSEQ multiplex PCR; TCRdb holds only in-frame clones, not every one. The sample has 45,000 to 55,000 clones, 68% seen once. CDR3 size: 15 residues. Looked up from germline, CDR1 is SGHVS and CDR2 is FNYEAQ. The ends were cut back, 5 bases at V and 0 bases at J, with 10 bases in the middle. Sequences were obtained from peripheral blood. The chain employs TRBV7-6 and TRBJ1-4, with a weak D call TRBD1 (6 bases). The sequence was obtained from a woman in her seventies with acute or convalescent COVID-19. The CDR3 spells CASSREGATNEKLFF. The CDR3 DNA sequence: TGTGCCAGCAGCCGGGAGGGGGCAACTAATGAAAAACTGTTTTTT. The entire variable domain, with the rest obtained from reference TRBV7-6 and TRBJ1-4, is as follows: GAGVSQSPRYKVTKRGQDVALRCDPISGHVSLYWYRQALGQGPEFLTYFNYEAQQDKSGLPNDRFSAERPEGSISTLTIQRTEQRDSAMYRCASSREGATNEKLFFGSGTQLSVL.